The entry below describes one T cell receptor beta chain. The data originate from a study of T cells after yellow fever vaccination. This CDR3 has 13 amino acids. Looked up from germline, CDR1 is LGHNA and CDR2 is YSLEER. J was trimmed by 6 bases and V by 3 bases; bases with no gene match: 3. 5'RACE template switching produced TCR cDNA carrying a universal primer site and UMIs. TCRdb passed the 5' RACE reads through MiXCR, listing each CDR3 protein once. The sample has roughly 100,000 distinct CDR3 sequences; 8.9% are singletons. The sequencing used CD8+ T cells not binding an NS4B(214-222) dextramer, sorted from PBMCs, collected approximately 15 days after the first yellow fever vaccination. The sequence was collected from a man between 18 and 29 years old who received the YFV17D yellow fever vaccine. The rearrangement links TRBV4-3 to TRBJ1-1; 8 positions agree with TRBD1. The CDR3 nucleotides are TGCGCCAGCAGCCACGGACAGGGACCTGAAGCTTTCTTT. Encoded protein: CASSHGQGPEAFF.